This paragraph reports one T cell receptor (beta chain). Its antigen remains unidentified. Because the CDR3's place on the DNA is in doubt, the DNA is left out and the CDR3 is given as listed by TCRdb. In each case, RNA was isolated and then reverse transcribed into cDNA as the sequencing template. Assay used: immunoSEQ multiplex PCR; TCRdb lists only in-frame clones, some missing. The sample has around 300,000 clones; 50% to 75% are singletons. Germline V gene data show CDR1 as MNHEY and CDR2 as SVGAGI. The CDR3 spans 12 amino acids, including both terminal residues. This sample was included in a study of CD8+ T cells in alopecia areata. Overall study: For treated patients, severity scores reflected the percentage of scalp area affected.

The study, taken as a whole, reports: Scalp clonality, together with expanded CD8+ clones among the top 100, fell significantly with tofacitinib.

The treatment here: oral pan-JAK inhibitor, 5-10 mg twice daily. Lesional scalp punch biopsies and peripheral blood came from alopecia areata patients. This TCR derives from a human donor with alopecia areata. V usage is TRBV6-5 and J usage is TRBJ1-5. The sequencing here drew on CD4+ T cells sorted from blood, taken around week 52, from a patient treated with tofacitinib. CDR3 sequence: CASSFRGRPQHF.